What follows is one T cell receptor beta chain and its context. The sample is drawn from a study of blood T cell repertoires in COVID-19. Study at large: Whether acute or convalescent, the COVID-19 samples came from the United States, Italy and Spain. PBMCs, B-cell-depleted T cells, or T cells provided the cDNA or gDNA that made up the material.

Methods used by the authors: Researchers report that nucleated cell counts were estimated from reference gene primer amplification. The assay was immunoSEQ multiplex PCR, and TCRdb's table has in-frame clones only and misses some. The DNA was the basis for D and trimming; V, J and clone size are from that table. Among around 88,000 clones, over 70% were seen once, and the ten largest hold about 4%. The CDR3 is 16 residues long. CDR1 and CDR2 from the germline V gene are SGHNT and YYREEE (reference sequence). The trim removed 3 bases at V and 9 bases at J, leaving 12 bases unmatched. Material for sequencing was peripheral blood. The clonotype comes from a man in his 60s with acute or convalescent COVID-19. V usage is TRBV5-4 and J usage is TRBJ2-1; the match to TRBD1 covers 10 bases. CDR3 DNA: TGTGCCAGCAGCTCTCTTGCGGGGACAGGGGCGGCTGAGCAGTTCTTC. Its protein is CASSSLAGTGAAEQFF.